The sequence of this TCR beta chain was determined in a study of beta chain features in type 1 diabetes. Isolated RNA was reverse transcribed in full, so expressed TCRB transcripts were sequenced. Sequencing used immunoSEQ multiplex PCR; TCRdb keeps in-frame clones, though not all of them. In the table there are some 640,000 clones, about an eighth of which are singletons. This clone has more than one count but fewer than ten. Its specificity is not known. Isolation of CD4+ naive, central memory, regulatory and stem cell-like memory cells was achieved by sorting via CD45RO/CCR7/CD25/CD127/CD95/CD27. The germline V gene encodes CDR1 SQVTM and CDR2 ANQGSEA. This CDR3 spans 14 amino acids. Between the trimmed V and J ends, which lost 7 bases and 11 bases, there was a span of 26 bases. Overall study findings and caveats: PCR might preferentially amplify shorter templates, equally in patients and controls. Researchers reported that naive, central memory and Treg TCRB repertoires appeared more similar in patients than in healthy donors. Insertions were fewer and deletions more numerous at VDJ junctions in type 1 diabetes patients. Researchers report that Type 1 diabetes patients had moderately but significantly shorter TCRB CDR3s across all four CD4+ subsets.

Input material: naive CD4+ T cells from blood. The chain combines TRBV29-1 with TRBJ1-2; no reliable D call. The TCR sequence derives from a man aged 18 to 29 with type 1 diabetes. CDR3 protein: CSAMGQARGPPYTF. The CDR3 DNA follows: TGCAGCGCTATGGGCCAGGCAAGAGGGCCCCCATACACCTTC.